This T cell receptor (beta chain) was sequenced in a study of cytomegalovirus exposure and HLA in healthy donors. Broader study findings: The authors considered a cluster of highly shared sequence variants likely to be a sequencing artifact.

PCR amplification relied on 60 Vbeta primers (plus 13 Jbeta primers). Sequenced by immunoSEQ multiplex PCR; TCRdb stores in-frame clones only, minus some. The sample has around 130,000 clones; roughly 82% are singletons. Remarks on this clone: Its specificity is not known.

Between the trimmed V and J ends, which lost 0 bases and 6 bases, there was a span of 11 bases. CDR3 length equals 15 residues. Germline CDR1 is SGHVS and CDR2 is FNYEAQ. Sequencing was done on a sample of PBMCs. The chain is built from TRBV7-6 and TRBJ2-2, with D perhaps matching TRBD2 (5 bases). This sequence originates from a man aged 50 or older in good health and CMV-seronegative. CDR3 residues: CASSLARAGPGELFF. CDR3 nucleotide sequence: TGTGCCAGCAGCTTAGCGCGGGCCGGGCCCGGGGAGCTGTTTTTT.